Detailed here is one T cell receptor beta chain. Antigen: not known. Some clones are missing from TCRdb's copy, which holds only in-frame ones; the method was immunoSEQ multiplex PCR. The sample shows roughly 24,000 clones, over 65% of them seen only once. The data originate from a study of T cells in narcolepsy. Study-level information: Healthy controls were enrolled alongside patients with narcolepsy type 1 or type 2. Overall study findings and caveats: Autoreactive HCRT-specific and TRIB2-specific clonotypes were marked in same-patient CSF-versus-blood CD4+ comparisons. Some memory CD4+ repertoires had no autoreactive clone sequences. Blood of same and different patients, but not healthy controls, reportedly held recurring autoreactive clonotypes.

Germline assignment: CDR1 GTSNPN and CDR2 SVGIG (reference sequence). With 0 bases removed from V and 6 bases from J, the gap between germline ends came to 10 bases. The CDR3 contains 13 residues. The V call is TRBV30, the J call TRBJ2-3, with D possibly being TRBD2 (5 bases). The receptor was isolated from a human donor in good health. The sequenced material came from memory (CD45RA-) CD4+ T cells from blood. The CDR3 nucleotides are TGTGCCTGGAGTGTACGGGAAAGGGATACGCAGTATTTT. Amino acid sequence: CAWSVRERDTQYF. Together with reference TRBV30 and TRBJ2-3, the CDR3 gives the full variable domain: SQTIHQWPATLVQPVGSPLSLECTVEGTSNPNLYWYRQAAGRGLQLLFYSVGIGQISSEVPQNLSASRPQDRQFILSSKKLLLSDSGFYLCAWSVRERDTQYFGPGTRLTVL.